This TCR beta chain was recovered during a study of control samples from healthy donors and cancer patients. This table comes from immunoSEQ multiplex PCR, and its TCRdb copy is limited to in-frame clones, with some not included. The sample has about 160,000 clones; 90% to 95% are singletons. The TCR originated in a man aged 60 to 75 with colorectal cancer. The specimen was PBMCs.

The DNA for the CDR3 is TGTGCCAGTAAAAGGACCGACTACCAGTACCAAGAGACCCAGTACTTC. Amino acid sequence: CASKRTDYQYQETQYF. The gene calls are TRBV19 and TRBJ2-5; a weak D match, TRBD2 (5 bases). CDR3 length: 16 amino acids. The germline V and J ends were trimmed by 7 bases and 0 bases, with 18 bases remaining between them. Germline loops: CDR1 LNHDA, CDR2 SQIVND (reference sequence).